The 6 T cell receptor beta chains below all came from one sample that was sequenced in a study of cytomegalovirus exposure and HLA in healthy donors. In the PCR, 60 Vbeta and 13 Jbeta primers were used. Some clones are missing from TCRdb's copy, which holds only in-frame ones; the method was immunoSEQ multiplex PCR. The data contain some 140,000 clones, roughly 85% of them singletons. The sample consisted of PBMCs. All receptors come from a man between 40 and 49 years old in good health and CMV-seropositive.

The J gene is TRBJ2-1, the V gene TRBV30; weak D call: TRBD2 (5 bases). V lost 5 bases and J 4 bases, leaving 15 bases between the germline ends. The CDR3 contains 14 residues. The germline CDR1 and CDR2 sequences are GTSNPN and SVGIG (reference sequence). The chain's CDR3 is CAWARSGAYNEQFF. The DNA for the CDR3 is TGTGCCTGGGCGAGGAGCGGAGCGTACAATGAGCAGTTCTTC.

The chain recombines TRBV30 with TRBJ1-1; D ambiguous. CDR3 length: 14 amino acids. Germline CDR1 is GTSNPN and CDR2 is SVGIG (reference sequence). Deletions cut 3 bases from V and 1 base from J, with 12 bases between. The CDR3 protein is CAWRNVGGNTEAFF. The CDR3 nucleotides are TGTGCCTGGAGAAATGTGGGAGGGAACACTGAAGCTTTCTTT.

The sample holds one count of this clone. The rearrangement uses TRBV6-6 and TRBJ2-4, with 7 nucleotides matching TRBD2. The CDR3 runs to 14 residues. Per the germline V gene, CDR1 is MNHNY and CDR2 is SVGAGI (reference sequence). V trimming: 6 bases; J trimming: 6 bases; junction bases outside the gene matches: 8. The CDR3 loop is CASRQDGEGNIQYF. CDR3 coding DNA: TGTGCCAGCAGGCAGGACGGGGAGGGAAACATTCAGTACTTC.

This sequence joins TRBV4-1 and TRBJ1-2; D unresolved. CDR1 is MGHRA, CDR2 YSYEKL, per germline. This CDR3 has 15 residues. V was shortened by 0 bases and J by 4 bases, with 12 bases between the two germline ends. The CDR3 loop reads CASSQEGSVVYGYTF. The CDR3 DNA is TGCGCCAGCAGCCAAGAGGGGAGTGTAGTCTATGGCTACACCTTC.

The chain joins TRBV27 to TRBJ2-5; weak D call: TRBD1 (5 bases). The DNA matches TRBJ2-7 better at its end, which makes the J call doubtful. The CDR3 spans 16 residues. Germline V gene lookup returns CDR1 MNHEY and CDR2 SMNVEV (reference sequence). The chain's CDR3 is CASSLFADSTSYEQYF. CDR3 sequence (DNA): TGTGCCAGCAGTTTATTCGCTGACAGCACCTCCTACGAGCAGTACTTC.

This clone was detected a few times. The CDR3, as DNA: TGTGCCAGCAGCTTAAGCGGGAGCTCCTACGAGCAGTACTTC. Protein product: CASSLSGSSYEQYF. The chain recombines TRBV7-9 with TRBJ2-7; 8 bases line up with TRBD2. V was pared by 2 bases and J by 0 bases, with 0 bases of the junction left unmatched. This CDR3 is 14 amino acids long. Per germline, CDR1 SEHNR and CDR2 FQNEAQ (reference sequence).